This note documents a single TCR beta chain sequence. Its specific antigen is unknown. No much larger clone exists at a distance of one base, and base qualities are not known. This entry is derived from a study of T cell responses to AZD1222 COVID-19 vaccine (dated by TCRdb to the early 2020s). A note on the overall study: TCR sequencing covered roughly 230 trial participants: 200 to 220 given two doses of AZD1222 and approximately 26 given two doses of MenACWY control vaccine. Trial participants were enrolled by age into 18-55, 56-69 and 70-plus year subgroups, with roughly 150, 30 and 60 TCR-sequenced participants respectively. The paper's findings and limits, for the study overall: Participants were mostly white British, with more females than males. The authors suggested clonal diversity may have been underestimated. Vaccine-associated CD4 TCRs spanned the whole spike protein, with dominant responses in regions 160-218 and 743-854. Conclusions about previously exposed vaccinees are limited, since just a handful of AZD1222 recipients were seropositive for SARS-CoV-2 at baseline. In the small 56-69-year group, the increase in depth fell short of significance, most likely because of low power. Because no day 14 peak-response samples were available, repertoires were characterized only after the peak T cell response. Reportedly, close to half of the unique spike-specific TCRs recognized epitopes lying outside the regions that are mutated in the B.1.351 and B.1.1.7 variants. Spike-specific TCR breadth and depth rose significantly after two AZD1222 doses compared with day 0 and with MenACWY recipients.

In the paper's terms, the time point label means: sample from adult after SARS-CoV-2 infection, after symptom onset. A couple of convalescent COVID-19 patients, sampled after symptom onset from adults with prior SARS-CoV-2 infection, were also TCR-sequenced for comparison. The CDR3 regions of human TCRbeta chains were analyzed by immunosequencing. The original pipeline was this. TCRs in the repertoires were compared against a reference library of SARS-CoV-2-specific TCRs that had been generated with the MIRA antigen-specificity platform. Breadth meant the fraction of unique TCRs that were SARS-CoV-2-associated, whereas depth meant the fraction of total T cells that were SARS-CoV-2-associated. Using the MIRA data, each spike-specific TCR was assigned both to the spike region to which the TCR was reactive and to a CD4 or CD8 class. Log10-transformed breadth and depth values were compared by one-way ANOVA with Sidak's multiple comparisons tests. TCRdb stores this immuneACCESS table with in-frame sequences only. Part of the clones is absent; in the studies checked, under half of the shortfall reflects unresolved V genes, and no reason is known for the rest. The DNA gave D and trimming, while V, J and clone size come from that table. The sample data list 160,000 or so clones, and around 85% of these were observed just once. The ten largest make up over 6% of the sample.

Its CDR3 holds 14 amino acids, cysteine through phenylalanine. CDR3 DNA is the only sequence kept; it has 42 bases, read in frame from the first base. V loses 7 bases at its end and J loses 11 bases; junction bases beyond the gene matches: 11. CDR1 and CDR2 are drawn from the germline V gene: MDHEN, SYDVKM. Sequencing used peripheral blood, obtained after recovery from COVID-19. The sequence is built from TRBV28 and TRBJ1-4; 9 of the junction bases match TRBD1. This TCR came from an adult who had recovered from COVID-19. The CDR3 protein: CASIEQGAVGKLFF. The nucleotide sequence reads as follows: TGTGCCAGCATAGAACAGGGGGCCGTGGGGAAACTGTTTTTT. The variable domain in full, with residues beyond the CDR3 obtained from the reference TRBV28 and TRBJ1-4 genes, is DVKVTQSSRYLVKRTGEKVFLECVQDMDHENMFWYRQDPGLGLRLIYFSYDVKMKEKGDIPEGYSVSREKKERFSLILESASTNQTSMYLCASIEQGAVGKLFFGSGTQLSVL.